The present entry profiles one T cell receptor beta chain with its context. What it binds is not known. PCR used 60 Vbeta primers and 13 Jbeta primers. Assay used: immunoSEQ multiplex PCR; TCRdb lists only in-frame clones, some missing. The sample yields 110,000 to 150,000 clones, of which the top ten take up 0.9% to 1%. These data belong to a study of cytomegalovirus exposure and HLA in healthy donors. Overall study: There were 90 million to 140 million unique TCR beta sequences, drawn from about 200 million T cells, in an earlier analysis.

Study-level results: Cytomegalovirus association was assigned to approximately 160 TCR beta chains. In an earlier analysis, in 620 or so donors, most V segments appeared productive either ~90% or ~30% of the time.

V lost 6 bases and J lost 4, with 22 bases in between. The CDR3 length is 16 residues. Germline V gene lookup returns CDR1 MNHEY and CDR2 SMNVEV (reference sequence). This receptor was identified in a male donor in good health and CMV-seronegative. Sequencing used PBMCs. The V gene is TRBV27, the J gene TRBJ2-7, with D possibly matching TRBD2 (6 bases). This CDR3 is CASREEGGNIEYEQYF. The CDR3 DNA reads as TGTGCCAGCAGGGAGGAAGGAGGGAATATTGAATACGAGCAGTACTTC.